The 24 T cell receptor beta chains listed next were all sequenced from one sample in a study of spatial heterogeneity in lung cancer. TCRdb analysed the 5' RACE reads with MiXCR anew, one entry per CDR3 protein. The sample includes over 2,000 distinct CDR3 sequences, about 3.1% seen only once; the top ten take around 13%. Study results and limitations: The study found that expanded intratumoral alpha and beta TCR counts tracked tumor mutation counts.

These receptors have no known antigen. Described time point: sample taken at primary tumor resection. Sequences were derived from lung tumor tissue, sampled at surgery. These receptors originate from a female donor with early-stage non-small cell lung cancer.

The table lists this clonotype with many counts. V and J are TRBV6-1 and TRBJ2-7; D unclear. The CDR3 covers 11 residues. V was pared by 0 bases and J by 9 bases, with 6 bases between. Germline assignment: CDR1 MNHNS and CDR2 SASEGT. The CDR3 DNA reads as TGTGCCAGCAGTGAAGCGGGCTGGCAGTACTTC. Its translation: CASSEAGWQYF.

By its share, this clonotype is medium-sized. This rearrangement joins TRBV3-1 to TRBJ2-3; tentatively, D is TRBD1 (6 bases). This CDR3 region has 15 residues. Deletions cut 6 bases from V and 1 base from J, with 14 bases between. The germline V gene encodes CDR1 LGHDT and CDR2 YNNKEL (reference sequence). In nucleotides, the CDR3 is TGTGCCAGCAGTCGGGTGTCAGGGGGCACAGATACGCAGTATTTT. Protein: CASSRVSGGTDTQYF.

This clonotype is categorized as medium-sized. The chain employs TRBV4-3 and TRBJ2-5; no clear D. V dropped 0 bases and J dropped 5 bases, with 10 bases sitting between them. The CDR3 contains 14 residues. Per the germline V gene, CDR1 is LGHNA and CDR2 is YSLEER. CDR3 bases: TGCGCCAGCAGCCAAGATCGCGGAAGGGAGACCCAGTACTTC. Amino acid sequence: CASSQDRGRETQYF.

In its sample, this clonotype is medium-sized (0.01 to 0.1%). The CDR3 bases are TGTGCCAGCAGGGGTGGGAAAGGGGTCCTGACTTTC. Protein sequence: CASRGGKGVLTF. V gene TRBV12-3 or TRBV12-4 combines with J gene TRBJ2-6, with D unclear. The CDR3 has 12 residues. V was clipped by 6 bases and J by 13 bases, with 13 bases between them.

This clonotype is large by share. V usage is TRBV6-6 and J usage is TRBJ2-7; either TRBD1 or TRBD2 may supply D (5 bases each). The V and J ends lost 6 bases and 3 bases respectively, with 15 bases between them. The CDR3 sequence is 14 residues long. Germline CDR1 MNHNY, CDR2 SVGAGI (reference sequence). CDR3 sequence (DNA): TGTGCCAGCAGCCCGGGACCGGATCGCTACGAGCAGTACTTC. Its translation is CASSPGPDRYEQYF.

The genes are TRBV6-1 and TRBJ1-2, with 12 bases that match TRBD1. J lost 8 bases, V lost 10 bases, and 14 bases had no gene match. The CDR3 loop spans 15 amino acids. Germline V gene lookup returns CDR1 MNHNS and CDR2 SASEGT. The CDR3 region has the DNA TGTGCCACCGCGGGACAGGGGGCCCCAATTGGAGGCTACACCTTC. Translation: CATAGQGAPIGGYTF.

This clonotype counts as medium-sized (0.01 to 0.1%). This rearrangement joins TRBV12-3 or TRBV12-4 to TRBJ2-5, with D perhaps assigned TRBD1 or TRBD2 (5 bases each). The CDR3 is 19 residues long. V was trimmed by 4 bases and J by 9 bases, leaving 33 bases between them. The CDR3 here is CASSWSRLGHGAGRGAQYF. As DNA, the CDR3 is TGTGCCAGCAGTTGGTCCCGATTAGGTCACGGGGCAGGGAGAGGTGCCCAGTACTTC.

This clonotype is medium-sized within its sample. J is TRBJ1-4 and V is TRBV27; D perhaps matches TRBD1 (5 bases). Looked up from germline, CDR1 is MNHEY and CDR2 is SMNVEV (reference sequence). V lost 6 bases, J lost 3 bases, and 11 bases lay in between. The CDR3 consists of 14 residues. CDR3 bases: TGTGCCAGCAGGGGCCTGGGGGCTAATGAAAAACTGTTTTTT. Translation: CASRGLGANEKLFF. The full variable domain, in which reference TRBV27 and TRBJ1-4 provide the parts outside the CDR3, is EAQVTQNPRYLITVTGKKLTVTCSQNMNHEYMSWYRQDPGLGLRQIYYSMNVEVTDKGDVPEGYKVSRKEKRNFPLILESPSPNQTSLYFCASRGLGANEKLFFGSGTQLSVL.

This clonotype is categorized as medium-sized. The chain combines TRBV7-2 with TRBJ1-1, with TRBD1 matching 9 bases. Germline loops: CDR1 SGHTA, CDR2 FQGNSA. The CDR3 length is 14 residues. V lost 4 bases, J lost 5 bases, and 5 bases stayed unmatched. CDR3 DNA: TGTGCCAGCAGCTCAAGACAGGGGGAGACTGAAGCTTTCTTT. This codes for CASSSRQGETEAFF.

The CDR3 reads CASSQVRAVEQFF. The CDR3 DNA is TGTGCCAGCAGCCAAGTGAGAGCGGTTGAGCAGTTCTTC. The V call is TRBV3-1, the J call TRBJ2-1; D is possibly TRBD2 (5 bases). The ends were cut back, 1 base at V and 9 bases at J, with 10 bases in the middle. Germline CDR1 reads LGHDT; CDR2 reads YNNKEL (reference sequence). The CDR3 contains 13 residues.

This clonotype is large. The V call is TRBV9, the J call TRBJ2-1, with D possibly being TRBD1 or TRBD2 (6 bases each). The CDR3 covers 19 residues. Germline assignment: CDR1 SGDLS and CDR2 YYNGEE. V was trimmed by 4 bases and J by 0 bases, leaving 23 bases between them. This CDR3 is CASSPRGAGDLSSYNEQFF. In nucleotides, the CDR3 is TGTGCCAGCAGCCCGAGGGGGGCAGGGGATCTAAGCTCCTACAATGAGCAGTTCTTC.

This clonotype is medium-sized by share. V gene TRBV20-1 combines with J gene TRBJ1-4; TRBD1 matches at 9 bases. CDR3 length: 13 residues. In germline, CDR1 is DFQATT, CDR2 SNEGSKA (reference sequence). The ends lost 6 bases at V and 8 bases at J; junction bases unmatched: 7. In DNA form, the CDR3 reads TGCAGTGCAAAACAGGGGGCCGGAGAAAAACTGTTTTTT. Encoded protein: CSAKQGAGEKLFF.

By share, this clonotype counts as large. The chain is built from TRBV20-1 and TRBJ2-5, with 15 bases aligning to TRBD2. V lost 3 bases and J lost 12; bases outside the gene matches: 8. There are 14 residues in the CDR3. Germline V gene data show CDR1 as DFQATT and CDR2 as SNEGSKA (reference sequence). The chain's CDR3 is CSASRGLAGGPKYF. CDR3 DNA sequence: TGCAGTGCTAGTAGGGGACTAGCGGGGGGACCGAAGTACTTC.

By share, this clonotype ranks as medium-sized (0.01 to 0.1%). The chain recombines TRBV7-9 with TRBJ2-1; D possibly corresponds to TRBD1 (6 bases). CDR1 is SEHNR and CDR2 is FQNEAQ in the germline V gene (reference sequence). The CDR3 contains 15 residues. Trimming took 5 bases from V and 4 from J, leaving 15 bases between them. CDR3 bases: TGTGCCAGCAGCCTTGCCGGGACACAATACAATGAGCAGTTCTTC. It specifies CASSLAGTQYNEQFF.

This clonotype was found many times. The chain has TRBV7-2 and TRBJ2-7; TRBD1 matches at 8 bases. CDR1 and CDR2 (germline): SGHTA, FQGNSA. V was pared by 6 bases and J by 1 base, with 5 bases of the junction left unmatched. The CDR3 totals 14 residues. The CDR3 DNA follows: TGTGCCAGCAGTTCCGGACAGGGTTCCTACGAGCAGTACTTC. It yields the protein CASSSGQGSYEQYF.

There are many counts of this clonotype. This chain uses TRBV27 with TRBJ2-3, with 8 bases aligning to TRBD2. The germline V gene has CDR1 MNHEY and CDR2 SMNVEV (reference sequence). The CDR3 contains 14 residues. Unmatched junction bases numbered 9, after V lost 5 bases and J lost 8 bases. The CDR3 region has the DNA TGTGCCAGCAGTCCACCGGTGGCGGGGGGTACGCAGTATTTT. Its translation: CASSPPVAGGTQYF.

This clonotype came up many times. The CDR3 coding sequence is TGTGCCATCAGTGAAAGACAGGGGCTAGCCAAAAACATTCAGTACTTC. Residues: CAISERQGLAKNIQYF. V is TRBV10-3 and J is TRBJ2-4; 8 bases align to TRBD1. V shed 3 bases and J 0 bases; nucleotides not matched to a gene: 4. The CDR3 has 16 amino acids. Germline V lookup: CDR1 ENHRY, CDR2 SYGVKD.

By share, this clonotype ranks as medium-sized (0.01 to 0.1%). The chain links TRBV6-5 to TRBJ1-1; D ambiguous. The CDR3 has 13 amino acids. CDR1 is MNHEY, CDR2 SVGAGI, per germline. The germline V and J ends were trimmed by 5 bases and 1 base, with 8 bases remaining between them. The DNA of the CDR3 is TGTGCCAGCAGTATTCACCAGAACACTGAAGCTTTCTTT. It codes for CASSIHQNTEAFF.

This clonotype was picked up many times. The chain uses TRBV28 and TRBJ1-5; no clear D. Germline lookup yields CDR1 MDHEN and CDR2 SYDVKM. CDR3 length equals 12 residues. V lost 2 bases and J lost 7, with 6 bases in between. The CDR3 loop reads CASSLIGQPQHF. The CDR3 bases are TGTGCCAGCAGTTTAATCGGCCAGCCCCAGCATTTT.

By share, this clonotype ranks as medium-sized (0.01 to 0.1%). V usage is TRBV19 and J usage is TRBJ2-5; 10 positions agree with TRBD2. V dropped 6 bases and J dropped 4; count of bases not matched to a gene: 8. This CDR3 contains 15 residues. CDR1 is LNHDA, CDR2 SQIVND, per germline (reference sequence). CDR3 amino acids: CASSPGASGGETQYF. The CDR3 region has the DNA TGTGCCAGTAGCCCGGGGGCTAGCGGGGGAGAGACCCAGTACTTC.

This clonotype is judged medium-sized. The rearrangement uses TRBV27 and TRBJ1-5; TRBD1 matches 11 bases. The ends lost 5 bases at V and 5 bases at J; junction bases unmatched: 8. Germline CDR1 is MNHEY and CDR2 is SMNVEV (reference sequence). This CDR3 region has 16 residues. The CDR3 sequence: CASSPIGTGGHQPQHF. The CDR3 DNA sequence: TGTGCCAGCAGTCCTATAGGGACAGGGGGTCATCAGCCCCAGCATTTT.

The sample holds many counts of this clonotype. The chain uses TRBV20-1 and TRBJ1-5; a possible D gene is TRBD1 (5 bases). V lost 5 bases and J 2 bases, leaving 13 bases between the germline ends. The CDR3 is made up of 14 amino acids. The germline gives CDR1 DFQATT, CDR2 SNEGSKA (reference sequence). The CDR3 sequence: CSAGTPAGNQPQHF. CDR3 coding DNA: TGCAGTGCTGGGACCCCGGCGGGCAATCAGCCCCAGCATTTT.

This clonotype was seen more than once but under ten times. The chain recombines TRBV7-6 with TRBJ2-2; 9 nucleotides align to TRBD2. This CDR3 comprises 21 residues. V gave up 1 base and J gave up 0 bases; unmatched junction bases: 15. Germline V CDR1 and CDR2: SGHVS, FNYEAQ. The CDR3 reads CASSLGPGGGANAANTGELFF. The CDR3 nucleotides are TGTGCCAGCAGCTTAGGCCCGGGCGGGGGGGCTAACGCAGCGAACACCGGGGAGCTGTTTTTT.

There are many counts of this clonotype. Because it lacks the conserved phenylalanine or tryptophan at the end, this CDR3 is likely a read error. V gene TRBV6-2 or TRBV6-3 combines with J gene TRBJ1-1; possibly TRBD1 for D (6 bases). The CDR3 contains 19 residues. Trimming shortened V by 6 bases and J by 5 bases, and 31 bases separated the two germline ends. Germline V gene data show CDR1 as MNHEY and CDR2 as SVGEGT. CDR3 residues: CASSLHPRGGLFAWTEAFS. Written as DNA, the CDR3 is TGTGCCAGCAGCCTCCATCCAAGGGGGGGCTTATTCGCTTGGACTGAAGCTTTCTCT.